The 12 T cell receptor beta chains below all came from one sample that was sequenced in a study of blood T cells in healthy people across ages. Next came a second PCR, run for about 6 to 11 cycles, which used a sample-barcoded 5' primer along with a J-beta primer mix. TCRdb processed the 5' RACE reads anew with MiXCR; each CDR3 protein has one entry. The sample contains 1,500,000 or so distinct CDR3 sequences, about 45% of which appear only once. Sequenced: blood. Receptor source: a woman aged 18-29 years in good health.

The chain recombines TRBV7-9 with TRBJ2-7, with 12 nucleotides matching TRBD2. The germline CDR1 and CDR2 sequences are SEHNR and FQNEAQ (reference sequence). V lost 10 bases, J lost 2 bases, and 6 bases stayed unmatched. This CDR3 comprises 14 residues. Here the CDR3 reads CATTTSGSPYEQYF. The CDR3 nucleotides are TGTGCCACCACGACTAGCGGGAGCCCCTACGAGCAGTACTTC.

Regarding this clonotype: This sequence may be a read error, since a much larger clone differs from it by one base. The rearrangement links TRBV7-2 to TRBJ2-7; D not certain. Between the trimmed V and J ends, which lost 1 base and 0 bases, there was a span of 7 bases. The CDR3 is 14 residues long. Germline CDR1 is SGHTA and CDR2 is FQGNSA. The CDR3 sequence is CASSLEPASYEQYF. CDR3 in DNA: TGTGCCAGCAGCTTAGAACCAGCCTCCTACGAGCAGTACTTC.

The chain carries TRBV28 and TRBJ2-1; 14 positions agree with TRBD2. After removal of 7 bases from V and 0 bases from J, the junction contained 2 bases not matched to a gene. This CDR3 is built from 16 residues. CDR1 and CDR2 (germline): MDHEN, SYDVKM. CDR3 nucleotides: TGTGCCAGCACTGGGACTAGCGGGAGCTCCTACAATGAGCAGTTCTTC. Protein product: CASTGTSGSSYNEQFF.

V usage is TRBV3-1 and J usage is TRBJ1-2; D not certain. The CDR3 has 16 residues. CDR1 is LGHDT, CDR2 YNNKEL, per germline (reference sequence). Deletions cut 2 bases from V and 3 bases from J, with 16 bases between. CDR3 sequence: CASSQPRADRHYGYTF. The CDR3 bases are TGTGCCAGCAGCCAACCTCGAGCCGATCGCCACTATGGCTACACCTTC.

The V gene is TRBV29-1, the J gene TRBJ2-7; D ambiguous. V lost 3 bases, J lost 0 bases, and 15 bases lay in between. Germline V CDR1 and CDR2: SQVTM, ANQGSEA. The CDR3 consists of 15 residues. CDR3 amino acids: CSVDGVGSSSYEQYF. The CDR3 DNA is TGCAGCGTTGACGGCGTAGGGTCCAGCTCCTACGAGCAGTACTTC.

This clonotype has ten or more counts. This chain links TRBV5-1 with TRBJ1-4; no reliable D call. Trimming removed 4 bases from V and 5 bases from J, with 15 bases in between. The CDR3 covers 15 residues. The germline gives CDR1 SGHRS, CDR2 YFSETQ. DNA of the CDR3: TGCGCCAGCAGCCTAGACGGTTTTGGAAATGAAAAACTGTTTTTT. Translating gives CASSLDGFGNEKLFF.

The chain employs TRBV28 and TRBJ1-2, with D unclear. Between the trimmed V and J ends, which lost 2 bases and 8 bases, there was a span of 9 bases. This CDR3 is 12 amino acids long. The germline CDR1 and CDR2 sequences are MDHEN and SYDVKM. CDR3 nucleotides: TGTGCCAGCAGTTTAAACCTTAAGGGCTACACCTTC. Protein: CASSLNLKGYTF.

This clonotype showed up just once. The rearrangement links TRBV30 to TRBJ2-3; possibly TRBD1 or TRBD2 for D (6 bases each). The length of the CDR3 is 13 residues. The V and J ends lost 1 base and 7 bases respectively, with 12 bases between them. CDR1 GTSNPN and CDR2 SVGIG come from the germline V gene (reference sequence). The CDR3 nucleotides are TGTGCCTGGAGTGAGGGGGGAGGCTATACGCAGTATTTT. Residues: CAWSEGGGYTQYF.

At least ten counts were recorded for this clonotype. V usage is TRBV29-1 and J usage is TRBJ2-1; D remains ambiguous. Germline lookup yields CDR1 SQVTM and CDR2 ANQGSEA. The CDR3 spans 11 residues. Trimming shortened V by 3 bases and J by 5 bases, and 5 bases separated the two germline ends. The CDR3 sequence is CSVDVDNEQFF. DNA of the CDR3: TGCAGCGTTGACGTCGACAATGAGCAGTTCTTC.

This clonotype was observed a handful of times. The chain joins TRBV12-3 or TRBV12-4 to TRBJ2-1; 7 positions match TRBD1. This CDR3 is built from 15 residues. V gave up 1 base and J gave up 6 bases; unmatched junction bases: 6. CDR3: CASSLGRGISNEQFF. The CDR3 DNA reads as TGTGCCAGCAGTTTAGGCAGGGGGATCTCCAATGAGCAGTTCTTC.

This clonotype was counted a few times. The chain employs TRBV4-3 and TRBJ1-4; 8 nucleotides match TRBD1. The length of the CDR3 is 16 residues. V was clipped by 2 bases and J by 8 bases; unmatched bases: 10. From germline, CDR1 is LGHNA and CDR2 YSLEER. The CDR3 DNA sequence: TGCGCCAGCAGCCAATACGGACAGGGCGGGGGAGAAAAACTGTTTTTT. Its protein is CASSQYGQGGGEKLFF.

The chain is built from TRBV18 and TRBJ2-1, with unresolved D. V lost 0 bases to trimming and J lost 5 bases, with 11 bases between them. CDR3 length: 15 amino acids. Per the germline V gene, CDR1 is KGHSH and CDR2 is LQKENI. The CDR3 DNA reads TGTGCCAGCTCACCACCTGCAGTGAACGACAATGAGCAGTTCTTC. Amino acid sequence: CASSPPAVNDNEQFF.